These T cell receptor beta chains were read from a single sample in a study of radiation and T cells in renal cell carcinoma. The assay was immunoSEQ multiplex PCR, and TCRdb's table has in-frame clones only and misses some. The sample lists 70,000 or so clones, about 81% occurring once. The specimen was blood, collected from a patient whose treatment included radiotherapy and nephrectomy. Source of these receptors: a man between 60 and 70 years old with renal cell carcinoma. Both conserved end residues are trimmed from each CDR3.

v_call cdr3_aa
TRBV28 ASREGGLLEQY
TRBV5-1 ASSLGSGDYGELF
TRBV10-2 ASSAGLGNEQY
TRBV5-1 ASSLVGTGSFYEQF
TRBV7-2 ASSPSVNPYEQY
TRBV11-2 ASSLQSGEQY
TRBV6-5 ASSYSVNTEAF
TRBV5-4 ASSEKQGRNEKLF
TRBV5-1 ASSAPDRGKDYNEQF
TRBV13 ASSWDRKQETQY
TRBV28 ASSLFRVGNEKLF
TRBV5-6 ASSLAGTDNEQF
TRBV5-5 ASSLATGRETYEQY
TRBV5-1 ASRSTGNTGELF
TRBV13 ASSPYGDTQY
TRBV19 ASSMGDRGTDTQY
TRBV5-4 ASSPGAGDSGRYEQY
TRBV28 ASSWGQDLTDTQY
TRBV25-1 ASRETGINQPQH
TRBV7-9 ASSYGGTSYEQY
TRBV5-4 ASSLVLEPAGDTQY
TRBV6-1 ASSPRGADYGYT
TRBV9 ASRSGTNNEQF
TRBV6-1 ASSETGQGGTGELF